The 10 T cell receptor beta chains listed next were all sequenced from one sample in a study of PD-L1 blockade in urothelial cancer. The assay was immunoSEQ multiplex PCR, and TCRdb's table has in-frame clones only and misses some. The sample yields about 120,000 clones, roughly 90% seen once. As for time point: peripheral blood 6 weeks after treatment start. Here the sequenced sample was PBMCs, taken around atezolizumab (anti-PD-L1) treatment. Receptors originate from a man aged 60-69 years with urothelial cancer.

The V and J genes are TRBV5-3 and TRBJ1-3; D not certain. TRBV5-3 is sorted into the ORF group, with uncertain function. This CDR3 has 16 residues. Trimming cost V 1 base and J 0 bases, with 11 bases left between them. The CDR3 here is CARSLSSRGSGNTIYF. The CDR3 bases are TGTGCCAGAAGCTTGTCCTCCCGGGGCTCTGGAAACACCATATATTTT.

This clone was recorded only once. The rearrangement joins TRBV7-9 to TRBJ2-1, with 7 bases fitting TRBD1. V was pared by 1 base and J by 9 bases, with 6 bases of the junction left unmatched. Germline V gives CDR1 SEHNR, CDR2 FQNEAQ (reference sequence). This CDR3 contains 14 residues. The CDR3, as DNA: TGTGCCAGCAGCTTAGGCCGCTGGACAGGTGAGCAGTTCTTC. Protein sequence: CASSLGRWTGEQFF.

The rearrangement uses TRBV19 and TRBJ2-7, with 8 bases identical to TRBD1. The germline V gene has CDR1 LNHDA and CDR2 SQIVND (reference sequence). This CDR3 is built from 14 residues. V was clipped by 4 bases and J by 6 bases; unmatched bases: 8. DNA of the CDR3: TGTGCCAGTAGTACCGACAGGGGCTCTCGCGAGCAGTACTTC. It specifies CASSTDRGSREQYF.

This clone appeared a single time. The chain employs TRBV7-9 and TRBJ2-4, with 7 bases matching TRBD1. The CDR3 has 16 residues. CDR1 and CDR2 (germline): SEHNR, FQNEAQ (reference sequence). J was trimmed by 10 bases and V by 1 base; bases with no gene match: 13. The CDR3 loop is CASSLVQGRGSNIQYF. The DNA of the CDR3 is TGTGCCAGCAGCTTAGTTCAGGGCAGGGGGTCAAATATTCAGTACTTC. The variable domain in full, with the rest retrieved from reference TRBV7-9 and TRBJ2-4, is DTGVSQNPRHKITKRGQNVTFRCDPISEHNRLYWYRQTLGQGPEFLTYFQNEAQLEKSRLLSDRFSAERPKGSFSTLEIQRTEQGDSAMYLCASSLVQGRGSNIQYFGAGTRLSVL.

CDR3 coding DNA: TGTGCCAGCAGCTATGGGGGGGACGAGCAGTACTTC. Amino acid sequence: CASSYGGDEQYF. The chain uses TRBV7-2 and TRBJ2-7, with TRBD2 matching 7 bases. Unmatched junction bases numbered 2, after V lost 4 bases and J lost 5 bases. The CDR3 contains 12 residues. CDR1 is SGHTA and CDR2 is FQGNSA in the germline V gene. Filled out from reference TRBV7-2 and TRBJ2-7, the complete variable domain reads GAGVSQSPSNKVTEKGKDVELRCDPISGHTALYWYRQSLGQGLEFLIYFQGNSAPDKSGLPSDRFSAERTGGSVSTLTIQRTQQEDSAVYLCASSYGGDEQYFGPGTRLTVT.

V usage is TRBV29-1 and J usage is TRBJ2-3; 7 nucleotides align to TRBD1. CDR3 length: 15 amino acids. Germline CDR1 reads SQVTM; CDR2 reads ANQGSEA. Trimming at V came to 5 bases and at J to 2 bases, leaving 10 bases not matched to a gene. CDR3 sequence: CSVHLDRADTDTQYF. The CDR3 bases are TGCAGCGTTCATCTAGACAGGGCCGACACAGATACGCAGTATTTT.

This chain connects TRBV5-8 to TRBJ1-3; 9 bases match TRBD1. CDR1 is SGHTS, CDR2 YDEGEE, per germline. The junction had 3 bases not matched to a gene; V was cut back by 0 bases and J by 5 bases. The CDR3 loop spans 15 amino acids. The CDR3 DNA reads TGTGCCAGCAGCTTGGTGGGGACAGGGAGAAACACCATATATTTT. Translation gives CASSLVGTGRNTIYF.

This rearrangement joins TRBV5-1 to TRBJ2-5, with a weak D call TRBD1 (7 bases). Germline loops: CDR1 SGHRS, CDR2 YFSETQ. Between the trimmed V and J ends, which lost 2 bases and 1 base, there was a span of 21 bases. The CDR3 is made up of 18 amino acids. CDR3 coding DNA: TGCGCCAGCAGCTTCCGACAGGGAGGTGCGGGGACCCAAGAGACCCAGTACTTC. This translates into CASSFRQGGAGTQETQYF. The whole variable domain, filled in from reference TRBV5-1 and TRBJ2-5, reads KAGVTQTPRYLIKTRGQQVTLSCSPISGHRSVSWYQQTPGQGLQFLFEYFSETQRNKGNFPGRFSGRQFSNSRSEMNVSTLELGDSALYLCASSFRQGGAGTQETQYFGPGTRLLVL.

The CDR3 coding sequence is TGTGCCAGCCTGGGACAGGTTTCCTACAATGAGCAGTTCTTC. Amino acids: CASLGQVSYNEQFF. The rearrangement links TRBV18 to TRBJ2-1; TRBD1 aligns across 8 bases. Germline V lookup: CDR1 KGHSH, CDR2 LQKENI. CDR3 size: 14 residues. J gave up 1 base and V 8 bases, and 4 bases lay outside the gene matches.

The gene calls are TRBV28 and TRBJ2-1; 13 bases agree with TRBD2. There are 17 residues in the CDR3. V dropped 5 bases and J dropped 7; count of bases not matched to a gene: 11. Germline assignment: CDR1 MDHEN and CDR2 SYDVKM. The CDR3 DNA follows: TGTGCCAGCAGTCCCCAGGGACTAGCGGGATCGTTGAATGAGCAGTTCTTC. It translates to CASSPQGLAGSLNEQFF.